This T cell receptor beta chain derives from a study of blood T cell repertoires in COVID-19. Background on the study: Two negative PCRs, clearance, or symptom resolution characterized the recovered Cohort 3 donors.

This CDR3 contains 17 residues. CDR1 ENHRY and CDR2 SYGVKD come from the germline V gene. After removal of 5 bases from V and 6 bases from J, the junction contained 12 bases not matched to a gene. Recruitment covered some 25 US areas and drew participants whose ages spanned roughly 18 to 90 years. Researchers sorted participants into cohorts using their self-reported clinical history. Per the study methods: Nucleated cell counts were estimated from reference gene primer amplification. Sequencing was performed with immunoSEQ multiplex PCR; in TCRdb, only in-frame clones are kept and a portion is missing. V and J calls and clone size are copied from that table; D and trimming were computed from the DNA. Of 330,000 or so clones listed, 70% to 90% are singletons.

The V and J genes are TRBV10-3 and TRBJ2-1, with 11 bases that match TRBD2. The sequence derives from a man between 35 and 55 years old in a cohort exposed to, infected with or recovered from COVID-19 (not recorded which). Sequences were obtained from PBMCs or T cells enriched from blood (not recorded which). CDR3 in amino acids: CAISKGLLAGGSNEQFF. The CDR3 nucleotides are TGTGCCATCAGTAAGGGTTTGCTAGCGGGAGGATCCAATGAGCAGTTCTTC.